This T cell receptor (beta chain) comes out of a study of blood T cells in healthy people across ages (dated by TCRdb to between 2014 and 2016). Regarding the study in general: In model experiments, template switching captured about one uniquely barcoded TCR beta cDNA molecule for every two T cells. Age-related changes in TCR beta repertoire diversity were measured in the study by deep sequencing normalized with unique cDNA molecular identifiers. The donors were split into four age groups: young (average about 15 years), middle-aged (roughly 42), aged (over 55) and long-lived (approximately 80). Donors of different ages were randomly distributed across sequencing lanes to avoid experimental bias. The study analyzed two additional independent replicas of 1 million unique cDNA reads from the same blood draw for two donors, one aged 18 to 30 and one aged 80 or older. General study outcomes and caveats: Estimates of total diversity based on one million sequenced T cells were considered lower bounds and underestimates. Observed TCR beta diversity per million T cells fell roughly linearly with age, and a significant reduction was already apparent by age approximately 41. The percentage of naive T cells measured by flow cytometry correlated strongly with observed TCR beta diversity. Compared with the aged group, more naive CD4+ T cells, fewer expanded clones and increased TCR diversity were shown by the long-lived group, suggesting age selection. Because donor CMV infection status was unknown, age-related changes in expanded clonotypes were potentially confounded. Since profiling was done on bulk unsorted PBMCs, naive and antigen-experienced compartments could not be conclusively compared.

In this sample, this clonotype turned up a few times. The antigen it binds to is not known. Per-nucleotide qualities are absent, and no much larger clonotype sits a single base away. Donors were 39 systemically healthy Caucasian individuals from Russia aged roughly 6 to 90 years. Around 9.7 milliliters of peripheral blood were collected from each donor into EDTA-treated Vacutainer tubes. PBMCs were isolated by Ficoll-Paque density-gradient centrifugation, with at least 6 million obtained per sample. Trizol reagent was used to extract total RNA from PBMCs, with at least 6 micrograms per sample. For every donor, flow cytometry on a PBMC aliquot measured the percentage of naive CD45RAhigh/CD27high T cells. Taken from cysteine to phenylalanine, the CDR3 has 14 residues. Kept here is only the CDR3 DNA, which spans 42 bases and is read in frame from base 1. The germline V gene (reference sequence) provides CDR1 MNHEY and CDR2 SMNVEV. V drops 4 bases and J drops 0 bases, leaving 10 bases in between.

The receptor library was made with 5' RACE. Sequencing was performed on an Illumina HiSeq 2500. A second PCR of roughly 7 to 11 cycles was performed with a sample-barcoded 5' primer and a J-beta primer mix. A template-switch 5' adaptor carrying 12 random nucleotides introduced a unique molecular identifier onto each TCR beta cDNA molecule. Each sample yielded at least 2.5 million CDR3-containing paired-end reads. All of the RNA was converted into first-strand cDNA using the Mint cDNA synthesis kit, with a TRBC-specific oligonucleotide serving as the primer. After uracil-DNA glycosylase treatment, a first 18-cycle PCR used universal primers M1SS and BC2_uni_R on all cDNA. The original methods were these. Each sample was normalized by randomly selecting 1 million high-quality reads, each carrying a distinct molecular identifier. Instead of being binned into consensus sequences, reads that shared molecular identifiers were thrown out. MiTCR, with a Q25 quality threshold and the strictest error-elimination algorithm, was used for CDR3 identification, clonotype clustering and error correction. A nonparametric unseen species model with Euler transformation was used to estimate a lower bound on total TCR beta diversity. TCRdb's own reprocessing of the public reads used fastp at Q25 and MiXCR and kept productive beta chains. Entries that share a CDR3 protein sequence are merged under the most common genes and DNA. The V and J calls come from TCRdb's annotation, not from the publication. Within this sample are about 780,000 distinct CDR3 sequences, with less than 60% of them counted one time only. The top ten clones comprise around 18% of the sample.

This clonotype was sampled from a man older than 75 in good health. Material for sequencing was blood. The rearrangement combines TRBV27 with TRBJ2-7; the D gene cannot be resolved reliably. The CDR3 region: CASSYRLTSYEQYF. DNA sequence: TGTGCCAGCAGTTACCGGCTGACCTCCTACGAGCAGTACTTC.